The clone carrying this T cell receptor beta chain was counted many times. Germline V gene lookup returns CDR1 SGHRS and CDR2 YFSETQ. Trimming stripped 3 bases from V and 1 base from J, with 13 bases between. This CDR3 has 15 amino acids. The sample is drawn from a study of glioma-infiltrating T cells. Amplification of TCR alpha and beta CDR3 regions from RNA used iRepertoire nested multiplex PCR. One-step reverse transcription and amplification started from approximately 100-400 ng of tissue mRNA or PBMC total RNA. MiXCR, run by TCRdb on the multiplex PCR reads, gives a single entry per CDR3 protein. The sample has 110,000 or so distinct CDR3 sequences, 25% to 30% seen once.

J is TRBJ1-1 and V is TRBV5-1; D unclear. This TCR came from a human donor with low-grade glioma or glioblastoma, undergoing nonglioma brain surgery, or in good health (not recorded which). Sequenced sample: glioma tissue, nonneoplastic brain tissue, or PBMCs (not recorded which). The CDR3 DNA is TGCGCCAGCAGCTCCCGACAAATTAAGAACACTGAAGCTTTCTTT. Amino acid sequence: CASSSRQIKNTEAFF.